The text below deals with one T cell receptor beta chain. Trimming took off 0 bases at V and 8 bases at J, with 6 bases between the two ends. The CDR3 runs 13 residues. Germline V gene lookup returns CDR1 SGDLS and CDR2 YYNGEE. Authors' analysis steps: How many nucleated cells were present was estimated from reference gene primer amplification. Libraries were prepared by immunoSEQ multiplex PCR; TCRdb keeps only in-frame clonotypes and omits some of them. D and trimming were read from the DNA, whereas the V and J calls and clone size are those reported in that table. This sample has roughly 150,000 clones, with more than 65% found just once. The source of the sample is a study of blood T cell repertoires in COVID-19. Looking at the study overall: From the United States, Italy and Spain came samples of acute and convalescent COVID-19. Sample material is recorded as cDNA or gDNA derived from T cells, B-cell-depleted T cells, or PBMCs.

This chain uses TRBV9 with TRBJ1-6; D remains unclear. This receptor was obtained from an older man with active or convalescent COVID-19. Sequencing was done on a sample of peripheral blood. CDR3 nucleotides: TGTGCCAGCAGCGTAGAGAGGGATTCACCCCTCCACTTT. Translation gives CASSVERDSPLHF.